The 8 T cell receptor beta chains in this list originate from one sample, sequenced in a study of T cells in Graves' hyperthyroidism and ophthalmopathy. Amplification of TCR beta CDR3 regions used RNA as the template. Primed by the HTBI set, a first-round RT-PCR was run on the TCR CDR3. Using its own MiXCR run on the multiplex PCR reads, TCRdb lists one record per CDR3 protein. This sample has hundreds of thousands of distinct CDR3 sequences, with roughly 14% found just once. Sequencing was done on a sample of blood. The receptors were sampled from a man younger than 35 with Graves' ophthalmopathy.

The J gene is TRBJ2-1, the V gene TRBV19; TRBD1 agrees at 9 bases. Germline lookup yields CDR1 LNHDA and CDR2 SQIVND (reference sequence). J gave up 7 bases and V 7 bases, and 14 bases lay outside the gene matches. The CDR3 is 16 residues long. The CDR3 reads CASTRFRDRAFNEQFF. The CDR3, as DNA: TGTGCCAGTACCAGATTCCGGGACAGGGCTTTTAATGAGCAGTTCTTC.

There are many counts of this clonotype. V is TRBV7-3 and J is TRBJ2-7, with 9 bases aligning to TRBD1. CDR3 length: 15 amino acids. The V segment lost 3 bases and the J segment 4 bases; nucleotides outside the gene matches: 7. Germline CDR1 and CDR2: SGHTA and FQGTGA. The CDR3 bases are TGTGCCAGCAGCTTCTCGGGACAGGGAATTTACGAGCAGTACTTC. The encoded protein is CASSFSGQGIYEQYF.

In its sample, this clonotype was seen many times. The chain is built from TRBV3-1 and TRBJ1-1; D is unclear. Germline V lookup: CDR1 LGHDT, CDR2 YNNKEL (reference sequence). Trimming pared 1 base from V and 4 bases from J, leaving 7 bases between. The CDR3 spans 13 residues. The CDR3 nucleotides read TGTGCCAGCAGCCAAGTGGGGAGCACTGAAGCTTTCTTT. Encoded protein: CASSQVGSTEAFF.

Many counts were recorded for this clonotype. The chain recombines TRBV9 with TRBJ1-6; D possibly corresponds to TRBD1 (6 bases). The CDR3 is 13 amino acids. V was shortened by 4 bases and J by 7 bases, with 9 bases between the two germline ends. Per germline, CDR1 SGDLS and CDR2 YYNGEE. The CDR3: CASSQDSNSPLHF. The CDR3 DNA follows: TGTGCCAGCAGCCAGGACAGCAATTCACCCCTCCACTTT. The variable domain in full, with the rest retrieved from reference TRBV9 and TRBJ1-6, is DSGVTQTPKHLITATGQRVTLRCSPRSGDLSVYWYQQSLDQGLQFLIQYYNGEERAKGNILERFSAQQFPDLHSELNLSSLELGDSALYFCASSQDSNSPLHFGNGTRLTVT.

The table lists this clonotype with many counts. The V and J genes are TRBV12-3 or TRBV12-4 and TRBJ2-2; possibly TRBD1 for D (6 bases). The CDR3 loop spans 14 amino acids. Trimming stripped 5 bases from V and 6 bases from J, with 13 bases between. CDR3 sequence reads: CASSHTGGAGELFF. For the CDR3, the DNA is TGTGCCAGCAGTCATACTGGGGGCGCCGGGGAGCTGTTTTTT.

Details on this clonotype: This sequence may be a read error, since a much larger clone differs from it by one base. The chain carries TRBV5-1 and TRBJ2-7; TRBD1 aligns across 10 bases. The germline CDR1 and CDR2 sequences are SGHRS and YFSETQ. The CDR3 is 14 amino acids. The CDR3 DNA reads TGCGCCAGCAGCGGGGGACAGGGGAACTACGAGCAGTGCTTC. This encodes CASSGGQGNYEQCF. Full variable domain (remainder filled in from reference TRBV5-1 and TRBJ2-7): KAGVTQTPRYLIKTRGQQVTLSCSPISGHRSVSWYQQTPGQGLQFLFEYFSETQRNKGNFPGRFSGRQFSNSRSEMNVSTLELGDSALYLCASSGGQGNYEQCFGPGTRLTVT.

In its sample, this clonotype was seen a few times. The CDR3 DNA reads TGTGCCAGCAGTTTACGGTTCCCCGAAAACATTCAGTACTTC. Protein: CASSLRFPENIQYF. The genes are TRBV12-3 or TRBV12-4 and TRBJ2-4, with D uncertain. CDR3 length: 14 amino acids. V was trimmed by 2 bases and J by 5 bases, leaving 10 bases between them.

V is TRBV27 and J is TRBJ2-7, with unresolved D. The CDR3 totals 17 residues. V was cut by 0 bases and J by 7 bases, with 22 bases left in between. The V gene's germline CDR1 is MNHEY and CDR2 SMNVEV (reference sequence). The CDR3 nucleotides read TGTGCCAGCAGTTTATCGAGGAACAATCGGGTCTATAAAGAGCAGTACTTC. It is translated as CASSLSRNNRVYKEQYF.